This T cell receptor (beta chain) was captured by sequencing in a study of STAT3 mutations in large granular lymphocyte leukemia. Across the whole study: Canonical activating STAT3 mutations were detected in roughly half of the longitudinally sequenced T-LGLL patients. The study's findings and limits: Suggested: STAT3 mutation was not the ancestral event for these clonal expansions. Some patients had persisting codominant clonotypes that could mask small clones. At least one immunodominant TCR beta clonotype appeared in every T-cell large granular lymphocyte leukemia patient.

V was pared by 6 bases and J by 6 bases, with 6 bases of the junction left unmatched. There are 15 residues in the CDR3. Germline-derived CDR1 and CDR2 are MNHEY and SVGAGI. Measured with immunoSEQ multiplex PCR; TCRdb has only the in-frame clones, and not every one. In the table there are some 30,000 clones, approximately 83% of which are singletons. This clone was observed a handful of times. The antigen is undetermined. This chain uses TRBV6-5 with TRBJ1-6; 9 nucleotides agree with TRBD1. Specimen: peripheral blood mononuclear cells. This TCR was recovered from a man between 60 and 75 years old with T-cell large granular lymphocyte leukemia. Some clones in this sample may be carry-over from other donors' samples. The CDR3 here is CASRAGTGLNSPLHF. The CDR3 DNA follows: TGTGCCAGCAGGGCCGGGACAGGGCTTAATTCACCCCTCCACTTT.